Shown below are 5 T cell receptor beta chains from a single sample sequenced in a study of identical twins. TCRdb recomputed calls from the 5' RACE reads with MiXCR, one row per CDR3 protein. The sample lists 640,000 or so distinct CDR3 sequences, around 6% seen once, with roughly 1.8% in the top ten. Sequenced input: naive T cells sorted from blood. The receptors shown here come from a man younger than 35 in good health.

This clonotype was seen repeatedly, ten times or more. The chain couples TRBV7-9 to TRBJ2-7; 7 bases fit TRBD1. The CDR3 sequence is 16 residues long. V was pared by 5 bases and J by 2 bases, with 12 bases of the junction left unmatched. From germline, CDR1 is SEHNR and CDR2 FQNEAQ (reference sequence). The CDR3 protein is CASSQLSWDSTYEQYF. The CDR3 DNA reads as TGTGCCAGCAGCCAGCTTAGTTGGGACAGTACCTACGAGCAGTACTTC.

This clonotype was seen many times. This chain links TRBV28 with TRBJ2-1, with 7 positions matching TRBD2. The trim removed 8 bases at V and 9 bases at J, leaving 4 bases unmatched. The CDR3 covers 11 residues. The V gene's germline CDR1 is MDHEN and CDR2 SYDVKM. This chain's CDR3 is CASGRAGEQFF. The DNA of the CDR3 is TGTGCCAGCGGGAGGGCCGGTGAGCAGTTCTTC.

This clonotype has at least ten counts. This chain joins TRBV4-2 and TRBJ2-1; D might be TRBD2 (7 bases). The CDR3 is 17 amino acids. Germline CDR1 reads LGHNA; CDR2 reads YNFKEQ. V was pared by 1 base and J by 3 bases, with 16 bases between. The CDR3 spells CASSQGEGHHLYNEQFF. The DNA of the CDR3 is TGTGCCAGCAGCCAAGGGGAGGGACACCATCTCTACAATGAGCAGTTCTTC.

This clonotype occurred many times. CDR3 coding DNA: TGTGCCAGCAGGATACAGGGGAGGAATCAGCCCCAGCATTTT. Residues: CASRIQGRNQPQHF. The genes are TRBV12-3 or TRBV12-4 and TRBJ1-5, with TRBD1 matching over 7 bases. V lost 6 bases and J lost 4; bases outside the gene matches: 6. The CDR3 has 14 amino acids.

This chain joins TRBV12-3 or TRBV12-4 and TRBJ2-5, with D unclear. The germline V and J ends were trimmed by 6 bases and 1 base, with 6 bases remaining between them. The CDR3 covers 12 residues. CDR3 coding DNA: TGTGCCAGCAGAAGACGCCAAGAGACCCAGTACTTC. Translation gives CASRRRQETQYF.